The 15 T cell receptor beta chains in this list originate from one sample, sequenced in a study of T cell changes during pregnancy in multiple sclerosis. The assay was immunoSEQ multiplex PCR, and TCRdb's table has in-frame clones only and misses some. The data hold 40,000 or so clones, with 90% to 95% observed a single time. This material consisted of CD8+ T cells from peripheral blood mononuclear cells, taken in the third trimester of pregnancy. The source is a female donor with multiple sclerosis, enrolled in a pregnancy study.

This clone appeared once. The chain recombines TRBV11-2 with TRBJ1-1; maybe TRBD1 (6 bases). The V and J ends lost 0 bases and 1 base respectively, with 9 bases between them. Germline V lookup: CDR1 SGHAT, CDR2 FQNNGV. This CDR3 comprises 15 residues. CDR3 amino acids: CASSLEGGQNTEAFF. CDR3 DNA: TGTGCCAGCAGCTTAGAAGGGGGACAGAACACTGAAGCTTTCTTT.

The chain uses TRBV7-9 and TRBJ2-7, with D tentatively TRBD2 (5 bases). Trimming shortened V by 4 bases and J by 2 bases, and 21 bases separated the two germline ends. CDR3 length equals 17 residues. Germline CDR1 SEHNR, CDR2 FQNEAQ (reference sequence). Here the CDR3 DNA reads TGTGCCAGCAGCTCCGAGGGTAGGAACGGAAAGCCCTACGAGCAGTACTTC. The encoded protein is CASSSEGRNGKPYEQYF.

The chain employs TRBV2 and TRBJ1-1, with 7 bases aligning to TRBD1. Germline assignment: CDR1 SNHLY and CDR2 FYNNEI. V gave up 8 bases and J gave up 5 bases; unmatched junction bases: 8. This CDR3 comprises 13 residues. DNA for the CDR3: TGTGCCAGCGGGGGACAGCTTAGTACTGAAGCTTTCTTT. This encodes CASGGQLSTEAFF.

The V gene is TRBV5-3, the J gene TRBJ2-7, with 7 nucleotides matching TRBD2. TRBV5-3 is an open reading frame, and its role is uncertain. V lost 6 bases, J lost 2 bases, and 26 bases stayed unmatched. The CDR3 contains 20 residues. The DNA of the CDR3 is TGTGCCAGAACCTCCTGGATTCTGGGGGGGAAAGGGCGTAGGGCCTACGAGCAGTACTTC. It translates to CARTSWILGGKGRRAYEQYF.

The chain carries TRBV5-5 and TRBJ1-2; 12 nucleotides match TRBD1. V lost 4 bases, J lost 8 bases, and 6 bases stayed unmatched. The germline V gene encodes CDR1 SGHKS and CDR2 YYEKEE (reference sequence). The CDR3 extends over 14 amino acids. The CDR3 reads CASSPGQGAYGYTF. The CDR3 DNA reads TGTGCCAGCAGCCCGGGACAGGGGGCATACGGCTACACCTTC.

The J gene is TRBJ2-7, the V gene TRBV7-8; 8 bases align to TRBD1. Trimming removed 1 base from V and 5 bases from J; junction bases left unmatched: 7. From germline, CDR1 is SGHVS and CDR2 FQNEAQ. The CDR3 sequence is 15 residues long. The CDR3 coding sequence is TGTGCCAGCAGCTTAGAGGGGACAGGCCGGAACGAGCAGTACTTC. Encoded protein: CASSLEGTGRNEQYF.

CDR3 loop: CASSMGGNQPQHF. The CDR3, as DNA: TGTGCCAGTAGTATGGGGGGTAATCAGCCCCAGCATTTT. This chain links TRBV19 with TRBJ1-5, with D possibly matching TRBD1 (5 bases). Per the germline V gene, CDR1 is LNHDA and CDR2 is SQIVND (reference sequence). V lost 3 bases and J 4 bases, leaving 7 bases between the germline ends. The CDR3 loop spans 13 amino acids.

This sequence joins TRBV6-4 and TRBJ2-1; unclear D gene. Trimming took 5 bases from V and 8 from J, leaving 13 bases between them. Germline V gene data show CDR1 as MRHNA and CDR2 as SNTAGT. The CDR3 covers 13 residues. This CDR3 is CASSLQQSDEQFF. CDR3 DNA sequence: TGTGCCAGCAGTCTCCAACAAAGCGATGAGCAGTTCTTC.

V is TRBV6-6 and J is TRBJ1-2; D may be TRBD1 (6 bases). Germline V lookup: CDR1 MNHNY, CDR2 SVGAGI (reference sequence). V was shortened by 0 bases and J by 4 bases, with 12 bases between the two germline ends. This CDR3 region has 15 residues. CDR3 region: CASSYSDGTPYGYTF. The CDR3 DNA is TGTGCCAGCAGTTACTCTGATGGGACACCCTATGGCTACACCTTC.

This rearrangement joins TRBV6-1 to TRBJ2-7; 8 bases are a match to TRBD1. With 3 bases clipped from V and 0 bases from J, the junction kept 4 bases outside the gene matches. CDR3 length: 15 amino acids. CDR1 and CDR2 (germline): MNHNS, SASEGT. The DNA of the CDR3 is TGTGCCAGCAGTGATAGAGGACAGGGCTCCTACGAGCAGTACTTC. Amino acids: CASSDRGQGSYEQYF.

This clone was seen just once. The chain is built from TRBV27 and TRBJ2-1, with 11 nucleotides matching TRBD1. Germline CDR1 reads MNHEY; CDR2 reads SMNVEV (reference sequence). Trimming at V came to 7 bases and at J to 9 bases, leaving 8 bases not matched to a gene. This CDR3 region has 14 residues. The CDR3 is CASTLDRGQGEQFF. CDR3 bases: TGTGCCAGCACTCTGGACAGGGGGCAGGGTGAGCAGTTCTTC.

This chain joins TRBV27 and TRBJ2-7; D gene uncertain. CDR1 is MNHEY, CDR2 SMNVEV, per germline (reference sequence). This CDR3 is built from 11 residues. V gave up 4 bases and J gave up 3 bases, with 4 bases separating them. The CDR3 here is CASSSFYEQYF. In DNA form, the CDR3 reads TGTGCCAGCAGTTCCTTCTACGAGCAGTACTTC.

The chain has TRBV7-9 and TRBJ1-1; no reliable D call. V lost 0 bases and J lost 0, with 11 bases in between. The CDR3 is 16 residues long. The germline V gene has CDR1 SEHNR and CDR2 FQNEAQ (reference sequence). The CDR3 DNA is TGTGCCAGCAGCTTAGCGCCGGAGTACATGAACACTGAAGCTTTCTTT. Its protein is CASSLAPEYMNTEAFF. The full variable domain, rest sourced from reference TRBV7-9 and TRBJ1-1, is DTGVSQNPRHKITKRGQNVTFRCDPISEHNRLYWYRQTLGQGPEFLTYFQNEAQLEKSRLLSDRFSAERPKGSFSTLEIQRTEQGDSAMYLCASSLAPEYMNTEAFFGQGTRLTVV.

The J gene is TRBJ1-2, the V gene TRBV7-9; D perhaps matches TRBD1 (6 bases). Germline V lookup: CDR1 SEHNR, CDR2 FQNEAQ (reference sequence). This CDR3 comprises 14 residues. V shed 4 bases and J shed 4 bases, with 13 bases lying between them. The CDR3 bases are TGTGCCAGCAGCTCCGGTTGGACAGTCTATGGCTACACCTTC. Its translation is CASSSGWTVYGYTF.

On this clone itself: Other DNA sequences in this sample translate to the same CDR3. The chain couples TRBV9 to TRBJ2-7; no clear D. Germline V gene lookup returns CDR1 SGDLS and CDR2 YYNGEE. Trimming removed 0 bases from V and 0 bases from J, with 4 bases in between. The CDR3 runs 13 residues. The CDR3 sequence is CASSVGSSYEQYF. The CDR3 nucleotides are TGTGCCAGCAGCGTAGGGAGCTCCTACGAGCAGTACTTC.